Shown below are 18 T cell receptor beta chains from a single sample sequenced in a study of blood T cell repertoires in COVID-19. Measured with immunoSEQ multiplex PCR; TCRdb has only the in-frame clones, and not every one. The sample contains 130,000 to 150,000 clones, roughly 80% of which appear only once. The sequencing sample was made of PBMCs or T cells enriched from blood (not recorded which). Receptors originate from a woman aged 40 to 50 who had recovered from COVID-19.

V and J are TRBV20-1 and TRBJ2-1; 10 bases agree with TRBD2. The CDR3 loop spans 13 amino acids. V trimming: 3 bases; J trimming: 9 bases; junction bases outside the gene matches: 5. CDR1 and CDR2 from the germline V gene are DFQATT and SNEGSKA (reference sequence). This CDR3 is CSASPGTSAEQFF. The CDR3 nucleotides read TGCAGTGCTAGTCCCGGGACTAGCGCTGAGCAGTTCTTC.

The chain couples TRBV3-1 (or the pseudogene TRBV3-2) to TRBJ2-5, with D unclear. There are 14 residues in the CDR3. The germline V and J ends were trimmed by 1 base and 5 bases, with 11 bases remaining between them. CDR1 and CDR2 (germline): LGHDT, YNNKEL (reference sequence). CDR3 in DNA: TGTGCCAGCAGCCAAGGAATGAACGGGGAGACCCAGTACTTC. Protein product: CASSQGMNGETQYF.

This chain joins TRBV3-1 (or the pseudogene TRBV3-2) and TRBJ1-2; tentatively, D is TRBD1 (6 bases). Germline-derived CDR1 and CDR2 are LGHDT and YNNKEL (reference sequence). The CDR3 runs to 15 residues. The V end lost 1 base, the J end lost 0 bases, and 9 bases lay between the germline ends. The CDR3 loop reads CASSQGGGTNYGYTF. CDR3 nucleotides: TGTGCCAGCAGCCAAGGAGGGGGAACTAACTATGGCTACACCTTC.

This clone was found many times. CDR3 residues: CASSKLTSYEQYF. The DNA for the CDR3 is TGTGCCAGTAGTAAGCTGACATCCTACGAGCAGTACTTC. The chain joins TRBV19 to TRBJ2-7; no firm D call. Germline CDR1 is LNHDA and CDR2 is SQIVND (reference sequence). The V gene lost 4 bases and the J gene lost 1 base, with 8 bases spanning the gap. The CDR3 covers 13 residues.

V and J are TRBV13 and TRBJ1-1, with D possibly being TRBD1 (6 bases). Germline V gene sequence: CDR1 PRHDT, CDR2 FYEKMQ (reference sequence). The CDR3 sequence is 13 residues long. V lost 0 bases, J lost 8 bases, and 10 bases lay in between. DNA for the CDR3: TGTGCCAGCAGCTTAGGTGCCGACAGGGAAGCTTTCTTT. This gives the protein CASSLGADREAFF.

V usage is TRBV4-2 and J usage is TRBJ2-2, with a possible D match to TRBD2 (6 bases). CDR1 is LGHNA and CDR2 is YNFKEQ in the germline V gene. The V and J ends lost 4 bases and 7 bases respectively, with 7 bases between them. This CDR3 has 12 residues. CDR3 sequence: CASSRGVGELFF. CDR3 nucleotide sequence: TGTGCCAGCAGCCGGGGGGTCGGGGAGCTGTTTTTT.

V gene TRBV19 combines with J gene TRBJ1-2; D is ambiguous. Trimming pared 3 bases from V and 7 bases from J, leaving 15 bases between. The germline V gene encodes CDR1 LNHDA and CDR2 SQIVND (reference sequence). The CDR3 covers 14 residues. The CDR3 protein is CASSIDPTRAGYTF. CDR3 in DNA: TGTGCCAGTAGTATTGATCCTACCCGTGCTGGCTACACCTTC.

CDR3 nucleotides: TGTGCCAGCAGCTTCATAACCAGGGGTAAGAACACTGAAGCTTTCTTT. This gives the protein CASSFITRGKNTEAFF. V gene TRBV7-6 combines with J gene TRBJ1-1; tentative D call: TRBD1 (6 bases). The length of the CDR3 is 16 residues. Germline V lookup: CDR1 SGHVS, CDR2 FNYEAQ. V lost 3 bases, J lost 1 base, and 15 bases lay in between.

The gene calls are TRBV11-2 and TRBJ2-1, with a possible D match to TRBD2 (7 bases). CDR1 SGHAT and CDR2 FQNNGV come from the germline V gene. The CDR3 loop spans 15 amino acids. Trimming took off 0 bases at V and 6 bases at J, with 12 bases between the two ends. The CDR3 is CASSLERGAFNEQFF. As DNA, the CDR3 is TGTGCCAGCAGCTTAGAACGGGGGGCTTTCAATGAGCAGTTCTTC. Drawing the rest from reference TRBV11-2 and TRBJ2-1, the complete variable domain is EAGVAQSPRYKIIEKRQSVAFWCNPISGHATLYWYQQILGQGPKLLIQFQNNGVVDDSQLPKDRFSAERLKGVDSTLKIQPAKLEDSAVYLCASSLERGAFNEQFFGPGTRLTVL.

In this sample, this clone turned up once. V usage is TRBV27 and J usage is TRBJ2-7; a possible D gene is TRBD1 (5 bases). With 0 bases removed from V and 6 bases from J, the gap between germline ends came to 6 bases. The CDR3 sequence is 12 residues long. From germline, CDR1 is MNHEY and CDR2 SMNVEV (reference sequence). The CDR3 protein is CASSLSGVEQYF. DNA for the CDR3: TGTGCCAGCAGTTTATCAGGGGTCGAGCAGTACTTC.

The chain has TRBV6-5 and TRBJ1-1; D is perhaps TRBD1 (5 bases). This CDR3 contains 14 residues. The V end lost 6 bases, the J end lost 1 base, and 12 bases lay between the germline ends. The germline gives CDR1 MNHEY, CDR2 SVGAGI. CDR3 sequence (DNA): TGTGCCAGCAGGATGGCAGGGAAGAACACTGAAGCTTTCTTT. Its translation: CASRMAGKNTEAFF.

This clone was detected a few times. This sequence joins TRBV19 and TRBJ1-5; no clear D. The CDR3 is 15 residues long. Germline V gene sequence: CDR1 LNHDA, CDR2 SQIVND (reference sequence). V dropped 6 bases and J dropped 0 bases, with 12 bases sitting between them. CDR3 DNA: TGTGCCAGTAGGAGTATACAGATTAGCAATCAGCCCCAGCATTTT. Translation: CASRSIQISNQPQHF.

The J gene is TRBJ2-5, the V gene TRBV20-1; a possible D gene is TRBD2 (6 bases). This CDR3 region has 14 residues. Germline CDR1 is DFQATT and CDR2 is SNEGSKA (reference sequence). Trimming removed 3 bases from V and 4 bases from J, with 15 bases in between. CDR3: CSASAVGGSETQYF. The DNA for the CDR3 is TGCAGTGCTAGTGCCGTGGGGGGTTCAGAGACCCAGTACTTC.

The chain uses TRBV9 and TRBJ1-3; no firm D call. The CDR3 consists of 16 residues. The germline CDR1 and CDR2 sequences are SGDLS and YYNGEE. The V end was cut by 0 bases, the J end by 0 bases, with 10 bases between. The CDR3 protein is CASSVAPGSSGNTIYF. The CDR3 region has the DNA TGTGCCAGCAGCGTAGCTCCGGGAAGCTCTGGAAACACCATATATTTT. Filled out from reference TRBV9 and TRBJ1-3, the complete variable domain reads DSGVTQTPKHLITATGQRVTLRCSPRSGDLSVYWYQQSLDQGLQFLIQYYNGEERAKGNILERFSAQQFPDLHSELNLSSLELGDSALYFCASSVAPGSSGNTIYFGEGSWLTVV.

The chain couples TRBV29-1 to TRBJ2-7; D perhaps matches TRBD1 (6 bases). This CDR3 is 12 amino acids long. Deletions cut 7 bases from V and 0 bases from J, with 10 bases between. Germline V lookup: CDR1 SQVTM, CDR2 ANQGSEA. CDR3 loop: CSGGGSSYEQYF. CDR3 DNA sequence: TGCAGCGGAGGGGGTAGCTCCTACGAGCAGTACTTC.

The rearrangement joins TRBV7-3 to TRBJ2-5; D is undetermined. V gave up 2 bases and J gave up 1 base, with 11 bases separating them. Germline V lookup: CDR1 SGHTA, CDR2 FQGTGA. This CDR3 spans 15 amino acids. The CDR3 nucleotides are TGTGCCAGCAGCTTAGCTGCCAGGCGCCAAGAGACCCAGTACTTC. Its translation: CASSLAARRQETQYF.

This chain connects TRBV25-1 to TRBJ1-2; 7 positions match TRBD1. J lost 7 bases, V lost 8 bases, and 13 bases had no gene match. This CDR3 is built from 14 residues. CDR1 is MGHDK, CDR2 SYGVNS, per germline. In nucleotides, the CDR3 is TGTGCCAGCGCCCATCTGGGGCAGGGGGGTGGCTACACCTTC. This codes for CASAHLGQGGGYTF.

V is TRBV7-8 and J is TRBJ2-5; the D gene is possibly TRBD1 (6 bases). The CDR3 consists of 13 residues. Trimming took 5 bases from V and 5 from J, leaving 12 bases between them. Germline V gene data show CDR1 as SGHVS and CDR2 as FQNEAQ. CDR3 in DNA: TGTGCCAGCAGCCTGGACAGTAGGGAGACCCAGTACTTC. Its protein product is CASSLDSRETQYF.